The clone carrying this TCR beta chain has a count of ten or more. Its matching antigen is unknown. It was with unique molecular identifiers that the TCRbeta library was prepared. TCRdb passed the PCR reads through MiXCR, listing each CDR3 protein once. The repertoire holds 580,000 or so distinct CDR3 sequences, approximately 22% seen once, with 12% to 15% in the top ten. This entry comes from a study of T-cell reconstitution after alpha-beta-depleted transplantation in children. The study, taken as a whole, reports: T-cell counts and diversity were attributed mostly to newly produced T cells one year after transplant. The high TCRbeta diversity at day 60 in some patients came from surviving recipient T cells and thymic progenitors.

Trimming removed 6 bases from V and 3 bases from J, with 11 bases in between. The CDR3 is 14 amino acids. From germline, CDR1 is SEHNR and CDR2 FQNEAQ (reference sequence). The TCR originated in a boy under two years old who had a stem cell transplant for acute myeloid leukemia, so the T cells may come from the graft donor. Sequenced material: PBMCs, mostly from graft donor cells, taken 360 days after TCRalphabeta/CD19-depleted stem cell transplant. The V gene is TRBV7-9, the J gene TRBJ2-2; D is perhaps TRBD1 (5 bases). DNA for the CDR3: TGTGCCAGCAGTTGGGGCTCGGACACCGGGGAGCTGTTTTTT. Translated: CASSWGSDTGELFF.